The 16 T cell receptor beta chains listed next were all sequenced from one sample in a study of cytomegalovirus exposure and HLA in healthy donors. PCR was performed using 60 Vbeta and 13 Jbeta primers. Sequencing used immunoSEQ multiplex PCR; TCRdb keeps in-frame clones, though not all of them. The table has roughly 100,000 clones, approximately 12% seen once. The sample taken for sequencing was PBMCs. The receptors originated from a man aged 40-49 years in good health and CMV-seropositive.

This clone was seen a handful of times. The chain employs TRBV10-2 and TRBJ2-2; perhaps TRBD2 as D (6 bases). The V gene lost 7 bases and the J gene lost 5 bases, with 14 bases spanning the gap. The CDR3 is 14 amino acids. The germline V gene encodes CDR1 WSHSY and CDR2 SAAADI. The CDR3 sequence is CASTLPGRTGELFF. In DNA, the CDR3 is TGCGCCAGCACTTTACCGGGGAGGACCGGGGAGCTGTTTTTT.

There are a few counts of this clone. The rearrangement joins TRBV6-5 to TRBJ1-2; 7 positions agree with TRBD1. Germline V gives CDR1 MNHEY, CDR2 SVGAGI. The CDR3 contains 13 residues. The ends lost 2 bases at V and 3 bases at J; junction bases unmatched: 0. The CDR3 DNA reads TGTGCCAGCAGTTACGGGACAGACTATGGCTACACCTTC. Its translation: CASSYGTDYGYTF.

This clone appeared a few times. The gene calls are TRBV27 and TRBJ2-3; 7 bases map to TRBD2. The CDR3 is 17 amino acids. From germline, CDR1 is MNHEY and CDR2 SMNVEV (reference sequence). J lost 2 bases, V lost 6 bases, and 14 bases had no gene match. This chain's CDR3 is CASRTLLQAGNTDTQYF. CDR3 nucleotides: TGTGCCAGCAGGACTTTGTTACAAGCGGGGAACACAGATACGCAGTATTTT.

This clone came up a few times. The CDR3 DNA is TGTGCCAGCAGCTTAGCGGGAGTCCACGAGCAGTACTTC. Protein product: CASSLAGVHEQYF. The chain employs TRBV5-4 and TRBJ2-7; 8 nucleotides line up with TRBD2. CDR1 is SGHNT, CDR2 YYREEE, per germline (reference sequence). The CDR3 is made up of 13 amino acids. The trim removed 2 bases at V and 5 bases at J, leaving 3 bases unmatched.

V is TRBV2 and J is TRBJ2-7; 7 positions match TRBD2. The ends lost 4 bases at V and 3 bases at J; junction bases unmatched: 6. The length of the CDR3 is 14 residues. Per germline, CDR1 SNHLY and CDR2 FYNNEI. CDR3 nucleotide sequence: TGTGCCAGCAGTGCGCTAGCGGCCGACTACGAGCAGTACTTC. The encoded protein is CASSALAADYEQYF.

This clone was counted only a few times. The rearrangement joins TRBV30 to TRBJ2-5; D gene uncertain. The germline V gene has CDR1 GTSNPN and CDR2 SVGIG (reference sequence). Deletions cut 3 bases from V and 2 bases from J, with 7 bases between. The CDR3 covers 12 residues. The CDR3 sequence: CAWSETQETQYF. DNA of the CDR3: TGTGCCTGGAGCGAGACACAAGAGACCCAGTACTTC.

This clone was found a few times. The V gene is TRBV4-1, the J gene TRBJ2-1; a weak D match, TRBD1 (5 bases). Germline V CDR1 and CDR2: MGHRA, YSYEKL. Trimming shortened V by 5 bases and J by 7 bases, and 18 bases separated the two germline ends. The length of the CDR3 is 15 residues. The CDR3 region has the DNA TGCGCCAGCAGCTCGGGCCCGGCAGGGAAAAATGAGCAGTTCTTC. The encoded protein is CASSSGPAGKNEQFF.

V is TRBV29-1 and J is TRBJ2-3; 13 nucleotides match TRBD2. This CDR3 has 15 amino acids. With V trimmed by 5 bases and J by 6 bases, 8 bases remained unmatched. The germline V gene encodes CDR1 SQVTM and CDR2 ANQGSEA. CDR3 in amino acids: CSVSGTSGAGDTQYF. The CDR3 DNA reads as TGCAGCGTTTCAGGGACTAGCGGGGCTGGGGATACGCAGTATTTT.

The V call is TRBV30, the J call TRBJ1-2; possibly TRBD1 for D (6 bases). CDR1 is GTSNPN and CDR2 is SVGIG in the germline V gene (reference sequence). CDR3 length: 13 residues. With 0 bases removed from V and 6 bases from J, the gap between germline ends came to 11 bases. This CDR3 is CAWSVQGDNGYTF. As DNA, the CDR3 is TGTGCCTGGAGTGTACAAGGGGACAATGGCTACACCTTC.

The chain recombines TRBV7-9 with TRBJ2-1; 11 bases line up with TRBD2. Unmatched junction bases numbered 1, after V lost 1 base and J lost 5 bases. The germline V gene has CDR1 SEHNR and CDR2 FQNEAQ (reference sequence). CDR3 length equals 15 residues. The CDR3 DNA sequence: TGTGCCAGCAGCTTAGGACTAGCGGGGAACAATGAGCAGTTCTTC. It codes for CASSLGLAGNNEQFF.

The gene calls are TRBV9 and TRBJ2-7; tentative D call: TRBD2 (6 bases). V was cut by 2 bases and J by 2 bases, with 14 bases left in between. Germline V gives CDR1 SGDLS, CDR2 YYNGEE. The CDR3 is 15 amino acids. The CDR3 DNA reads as TGTGCCAGCAGCGTTGGGGCTAGCGACCCCTACGAGCAGTACTTC. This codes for CASSVGASDPYEQYF.

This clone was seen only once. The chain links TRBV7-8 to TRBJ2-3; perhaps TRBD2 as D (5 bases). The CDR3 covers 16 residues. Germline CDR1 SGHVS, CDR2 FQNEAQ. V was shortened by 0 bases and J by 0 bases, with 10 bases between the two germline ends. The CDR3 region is CASSLALPGSTDTQYF. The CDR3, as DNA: TGTGCCAGCAGCTTAGCGTTGCCGGGGAGCACAGATACGCAGTATTTT. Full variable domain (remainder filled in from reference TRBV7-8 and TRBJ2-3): GAGVSQSPRYKVAKRGQDVALRCDPISGHVSLFWYQQALGQGPEFLTYFQNEAQLDKSGLPSDRFFAERPEGSVSTLKIQRTQQEDSAVYLCASSLALPGSTDTQYFGPGTRLTVL.

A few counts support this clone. Here the CDR3 DNA reads TGTGCCATCACCCCGGGACTAGCGGACTACAATGAGCAGTTCTTC. It yields the protein CAITPGLADYNEQFF. The V call is TRBV10-3, the J call TRBJ2-1; 11 bases fit TRBD2. This CDR3 is built from 15 residues. Trimming at V came to 7 bases and at J to 3 bases, leaving 5 bases not matched to a gene. Germline loops: CDR1 ENHRY, CDR2 SYGVKD.

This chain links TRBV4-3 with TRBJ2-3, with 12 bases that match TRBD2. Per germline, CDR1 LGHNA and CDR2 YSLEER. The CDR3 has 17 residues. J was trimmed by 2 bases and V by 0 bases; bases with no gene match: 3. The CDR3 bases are TGCGCCAGCAGCCAAGACGGGACTAGCGGGCTCACAGATACGCAGTATTTT. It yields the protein CASSQDGTSGLTDTQYF.

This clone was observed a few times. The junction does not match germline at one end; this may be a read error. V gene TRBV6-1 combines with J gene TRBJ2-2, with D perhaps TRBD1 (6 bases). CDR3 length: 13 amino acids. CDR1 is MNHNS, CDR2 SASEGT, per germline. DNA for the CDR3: TGCTTCGCGGCAGGGGCGGCCACCGGGGAGCTGTTTTTT. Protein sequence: CFAAGAATGELFF.

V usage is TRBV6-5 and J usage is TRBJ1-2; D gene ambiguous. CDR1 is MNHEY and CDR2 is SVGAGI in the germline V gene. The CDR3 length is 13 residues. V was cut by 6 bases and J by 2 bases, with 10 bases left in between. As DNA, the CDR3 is TGTGCCAGCAGAACGGGCGGGAACTATGGCTACACCTTC. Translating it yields CASRTGGNYGYTF.